The present T cell receptor (beta chain) was sequenced within a study of T cell responses to AZD1222 COVID-19 vaccine. Sequencing used immunoSEQ multiplex PCR; TCRdb keeps in-frame clones, though not all of them. The sample includes roughly 150,000 clones, 90% to 95% of them seen just once. The source material was peripheral blood, sampled on day 0 of AZD1222 vaccination. The source is an adult in good health.

Written as DNA, the CDR3 is TGCGCCAGCAGGACAGGGGGCTTCACAGATACGCAGTATTTT. It encodes CASRTGGFTDTQYF. The V and J genes are TRBV10-2 and TRBJ2-3; TRBD1 aligns across 10 bases. Germline V CDR1 and CDR2: WSHSY, SAAADI. The CDR3 spans 14 residues. The V segment lost 6 bases and the J segment 2 bases; nucleotides outside the gene matches: 2.